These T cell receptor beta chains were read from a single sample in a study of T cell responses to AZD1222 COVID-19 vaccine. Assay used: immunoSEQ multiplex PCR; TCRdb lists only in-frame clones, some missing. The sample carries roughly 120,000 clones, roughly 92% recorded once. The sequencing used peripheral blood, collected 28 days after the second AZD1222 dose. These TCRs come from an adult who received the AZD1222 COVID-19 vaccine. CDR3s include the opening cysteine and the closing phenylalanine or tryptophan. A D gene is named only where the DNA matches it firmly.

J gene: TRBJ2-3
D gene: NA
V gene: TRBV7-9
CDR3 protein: CASSPSSTDTQYF
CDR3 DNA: TGTGCCAGCAGCCCTTCAAGCACAGATACGCAGTATTTT

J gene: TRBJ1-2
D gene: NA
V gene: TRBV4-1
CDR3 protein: CASSQDGEGYTF
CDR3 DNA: TGCGCCAGCAGCCAAGATGGGGAGGGCTACACCTTC

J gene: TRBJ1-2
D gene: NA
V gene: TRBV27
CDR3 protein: CASSLMAGVEGYTF
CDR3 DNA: TGTGCCAGCAGTTTAATGGCAGGGGTCGAGGGCTACACCTTC

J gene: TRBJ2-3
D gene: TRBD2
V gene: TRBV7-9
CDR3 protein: CASSYFSGTDTQYF
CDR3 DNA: TGTGCCAGCAGCTACTTTAGCGGGACAGATACGCAGTATTTT

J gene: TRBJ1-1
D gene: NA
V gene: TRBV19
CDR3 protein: CASELNTEAFF
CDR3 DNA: TGTGCCAGTGAGCTGAACACTGAAGCTTTCTTT

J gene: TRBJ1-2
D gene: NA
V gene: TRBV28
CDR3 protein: CASSTGIINYGYTF
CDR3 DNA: TGTGCCAGCAGTACAGGGATTATCAACTATGGCTACACCTTC

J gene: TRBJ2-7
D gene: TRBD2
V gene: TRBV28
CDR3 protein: CASSLPPTSVGYEQYF
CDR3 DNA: TGTGCCAGCAGTTTACCCCCGACTAGCGTGGGGTACGAGCAGTACTTC

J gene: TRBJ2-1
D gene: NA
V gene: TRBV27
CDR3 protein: CASRKRPNEQFF
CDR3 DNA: TGTGCCAGCAGAAAGCGGCCCAATGAGCAGTTCTTC

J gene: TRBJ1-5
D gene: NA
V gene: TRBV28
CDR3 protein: CASSRRFLSDQPQHF
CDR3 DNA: TGTGCCAGCAGCCGTCGTTTTCTAAGTGATCAGCCCCAGCATTTT

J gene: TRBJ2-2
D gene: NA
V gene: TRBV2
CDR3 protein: CASKESNTGELFF
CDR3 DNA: TGTGCCAGCAAGGAGTCTAACACCGGGGAGCTGTTTTTT

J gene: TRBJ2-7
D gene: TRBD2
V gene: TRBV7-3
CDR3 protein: CASSLLAGAFYEQYF
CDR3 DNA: TGTGCCAGCAGCCTCCTAGCGGGAGCTTTCTACGAGCAGTACTTC

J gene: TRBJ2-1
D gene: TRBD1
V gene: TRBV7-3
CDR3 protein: CASSPDRAQQFF
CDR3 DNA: TGTGCCAGCAGCCCCGACAGGGCGCAGCAGTTCTTC

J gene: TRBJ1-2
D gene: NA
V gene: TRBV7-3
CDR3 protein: CASSLTGGDFYGYTF
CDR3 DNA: TGTGCCAGCAGCTTAACGGGGGGCGATTTCTATGGCTACACCTTC

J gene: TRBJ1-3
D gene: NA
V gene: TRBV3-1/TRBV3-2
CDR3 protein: CASSQGDTGNTIYF
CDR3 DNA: TGTGCCAGCAGCCAAGGAGACACTGGAAACACCATATATTTT

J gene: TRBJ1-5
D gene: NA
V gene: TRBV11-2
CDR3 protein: CASSLGLDQPQHF
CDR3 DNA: TGTGCCAGCAGCCTGGGCCTCGATCAGCCCCAGCATTTT

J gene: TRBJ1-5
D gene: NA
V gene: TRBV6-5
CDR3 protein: CASSYKGKGNQPQHF
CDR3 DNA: TGTGCCAGCAGTTACAAGGGGAAGGGCAATCAGCCCCAGCATTTT

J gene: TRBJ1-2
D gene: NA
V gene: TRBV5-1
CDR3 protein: CASSSDTGTGYGYTF
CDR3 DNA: TGCGCCAGCAGCTCGGACACAGGGACGGGCTATGGCTACACCTTC

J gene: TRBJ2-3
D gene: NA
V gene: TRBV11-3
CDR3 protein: CASSLGSGTSTDTQYF
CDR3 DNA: TGTGCCAGCAGCTTAGGATCGGGAACTAGCACAGATACGCAGTATTTT

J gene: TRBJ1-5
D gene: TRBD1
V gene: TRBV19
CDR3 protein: CASSTDRVGNQPQHF
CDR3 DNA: TGTGCCAGTAGTACGGACAGGGTTGGCAATCAGCCCCAGCATTTT

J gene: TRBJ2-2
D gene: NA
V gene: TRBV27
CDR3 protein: CASSPSKNTGELFF
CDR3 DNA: TGTGCCAGCAGTCCCAGTAAGAACACCGGGGAGCTGTTTTTT